This T cell receptor beta chain was recovered during a study of blood T cell repertoires in COVID-19. The age range of participants was about 18 to 95 years, with residence in about two dozen US areas. In the original workflow: Amplification of reference gene primers provided the estimated nucleated cell counts. The method was immunoSEQ multiplex PCR; TCRdb's version includes in-frame clones alone and lacks a portion of them. V, J and clone size reflect that table, while D and trimming were determined from the DNA. The profile shows around 130,000 clones, under 85% of them singletons. Trimming took 6 bases from V and 1 from J, leaving 10 bases between them. The CDR3 sequence is 13 residues long. Germline V gene lookup returns CDR1 SGHTA and CDR2 FQGNSA.

The rearrangement joins TRBV7-2 to TRBJ2-7; D unresolved. This sequence originates from a man younger than 40 who had recovered from COVID-19. The sequenced material came from PBMCs or T cells enriched from blood (not recorded which). The CDR3 region is CASRRVTSYEQYF. The CDR3 coding sequence is TGTGCCAGCAGACGGGTGACTTCCTACGAGCAGTACTTC.